This T cell receptor (beta chain) emerged from a study of neoadjuvant anti-PD-1 for oral cavity cancer. The CDR3 is 13 amino acids. In germline, CDR1 is SGHAT, CDR2 FQNNGV. The V end lost 3 bases, the J end lost 10 bases, and 13 bases lay between the germline ends. Time point in this sample: after neoadjuvant nivolumab, at surgical resection. The patients had HPV-negative, locally advanced oral cavity squamous cell carcinoma. The protocol was immunoSEQ multiplex PCR, while the TCRdb copy is restricted to in-frame clones and leaves out a portion. The data contain about 42,000 clones, approximately 80% of them seen just once; the ten biggest clones take up 4% to 5%. Notes on this clone: The target antigen is unknown.

Broader study findings: Treg/Th17 ratio rose with pretreatment blood and fell with post-treatment tumor TCRbeta clonality.

The sequence came from a person between 40 and 80 years old with oral cavity squamous cell carcinoma. The sample was PBMCs, taken after nivolumab (anti-PD-1) treatment. The gene calls are TRBV11-2 and TRBJ2-4; D is unclear. The CDR3 reads CASSFDTKHIQYF. The CDR3 region has the DNA TGTGCCAGCAGCTTTGACACCAAGCATATTCAGTACTTC. Drawing the rest from reference TRBV11-2 and TRBJ2-4, the complete variable domain is EAGVAQSPRYKIIEKRQSVAFWCNPISGHATLYWYQQILGQGPKLLIQFQNNGVVDDSQLPKDRFSAERLKGVDSTLKIQPAKLEDSAVYLCASSFDTKHIQYFGAGTRLSVL.